This paragraph reports one TCR beta chain. The antigen is not known. Isolated RNA was reverse transcribed in full, so expressed TCRB transcripts were sequenced. Here immunoSEQ multiplex PCR was the method, and the copy in TCRdb shows in-frame clones only, minus some. The sample gives under 800,000 clones, about 14% of which show up once; 0.093% is in the top ten. This sample stems from a study of beta chain features in type 1 diabetes. The CDR3 spans 17 residues. Trimming left V 2 bases short and J 3 bases short, with 15 bases between. CDR1 is SGHRS, CDR2 YFSETQ, per germline. Study findings and constraints: PCR might favor shorter templates, equally in patients and controls. A greater similarity of naive, central memory and Treg TCRB repertoires was seen among patients than among healthy donors.

V and J are TRBV5-1 and TRBJ2-6; D gene ambiguous. Specimen: naive CD4+ T cells from blood. This sequence originates from a man between 18 and 35 years old in good health. DNA for the CDR3: TGCGCCAGCAGCTTCGGTTCTTCTAGTGGTGGGGCCAACGTCCTGACTTTC. Its translation: CASSFGSSSGGANVLTF.